The 18 T cell receptor beta chains in this list originate from one sample, sequenced in a study of PD-L1 blockade in urothelial cancer. TCRdb's table, derived via immunoSEQ multiplex PCR, lists solely in-frame clones and lacks some. The data contain tens of thousands of clones, around 86% of them singletons. Time point specified: pretreatment peripheral blood. This specimen consisted of PBMCs, obtained around atezolizumab (anti-PD-L1) treatment. These receptors were collected from a man between 60 and 70 years old with urothelial cancer.

The chain employs TRBV7-8 and TRBJ1-1; D possibly corresponds to TRBD1 (5 bases). Germline V gene sequence: CDR1 SGHVS, CDR2 FQNEAQ. The CDR3 has 14 amino acids. V was cut by 7 bases and J by 3 bases, with 15 bases left in between. In nucleotides, the CDR3 is TGTGCCAGCAAGCTCAGGGCTCCCTACACTGAAGCTTTCTTT. It specifies CASKLRAPYTEAFF.

This chain links TRBV5-5 with TRBJ1-1; D remains unclear. Germline V gives CDR1 SGHKS, CDR2 YYEKEE (reference sequence). The germline V and J ends were trimmed by 2 bases and 7 bases, with 9 bases remaining between them. The CDR3 is 12 residues long. The chain's CDR3 is CASSLASDEAFF. In nucleotides, the CDR3 is TGTGCCAGCAGCTTAGCGTCAGATGAAGCTTTCTTT.

The chain employs TRBV7-6 and TRBJ1-2, with TRBD1 identical over 9 bases. Germline lookup yields CDR1 SGHVS and CDR2 FNYEAQ. CDR3 length: 14 residues. V was clipped by 1 base and J by 6 bases; unmatched bases: 3. The CDR3 sequence is CASSLGTGEHGYTF. The DNA for the CDR3 is TGTGCCAGCAGCTTAGGGACAGGGGAACATGGCTACACCTTC.

The J gene is TRBJ2-6, the V gene TRBV27; maybe TRBD1 (6 bases). V shed 4 bases and J shed 2 bases, with 18 bases lying between them. Germline CDR1 and CDR2: MNHEY and SMNVEV (reference sequence). The CDR3 loop spans 18 amino acids. The CDR3 protein is CASSSGSFRGPGANVLTF. The CDR3 DNA follows: TGTGCCAGCAGTTCAGGGTCATTCAGGGGCCCTGGGGCCAACGTCCTGACTTTC.

This chain joins TRBV4-1 and TRBJ2-3; D possibly corresponds to TRBD2 (5 bases). V lost 1 base and J lost 2, with 10 bases in between. The CDR3 spans 15 residues. Germline V gene data show CDR1 as MGHRA and CDR2 as YSYEKL. As DNA, the CDR3 is TGCGCCAGCAGCCAAGTCGGGCGGGCCACAGATACGCAGTATTTT. This sequence encodes CASSQVGRATDTQYF.

The chain uses TRBV6-5 and TRBJ1-5; 7 bases map to TRBD1. V was pared by 7 bases and J by 2 bases, with 8 bases of the junction left unmatched. This CDR3 contains 15 residues. In germline, CDR1 is MNHEY, CDR2 SVGAGI. CDR3 sequence (DNA): TGTGCCAGCAAACCCCAGGGGGACGGCAATCAGCCCCAGCATTTT. It translates to CASKPQGDGNQPQHF.

The chain links TRBV19 to TRBJ1-5; 7 bases agree with TRBD1. CDR3 length equals 17 residues. The V gene end was trimmed by 5 bases and the J gene end by 3 bases; junction bases not matched to a gene: 13. CDR1 is LNHDA and CDR2 is SQIVND in the germline V gene (reference sequence). The CDR3 DNA is TGTGCCAGTAGTTCCCGAGCGACAGGGCCTTTCAATCAGCCCCAGCATTTT. It translates to CASSSRATGPFNQPQHF.

The J gene is TRBJ2-1, the V gene TRBV29-1; 7 bases are shared with TRBD1. V lost 3 bases to trimming and J lost 1 base; unmatched junction nucleotides: 9. The CDR3 has 16 residues. Germline V lookup: CDR1 SQVTM, CDR2 ANQGSEA. This CDR3 is CSVDNQGTASYNEQFF. The CDR3 region has the DNA TGCAGCGTTGATAACCAGGGGACAGCATCCTACAATGAGCAGTTCTTC.

This clone is medium-sized by share. The chain has TRBV10-1 and TRBJ2-3; D is undetermined. Trimming cost V 3 bases and J 13 bases, with 11 bases left between them. Looked up from germline, CDR1 is WNHNN and CDR2 is SYGVQD (reference sequence). CDR3 length: 11 residues. CDR3 nucleotide sequence: TGCGCCAGCAGTGACCAGGTCAACAAGTATTTT. Its protein is CASSDQVNKYF.

The chain links TRBV7-8 to TRBJ1-5, with a weak D call TRBD1 (5 bases). The CDR3 has 15 amino acids. The V gene's germline CDR1 is SGHVS and CDR2 FQNEAQ. V lost 1 base and J 8 bases, leaving 15 bases between the germline ends. For the CDR3, the DNA is TGTGCCAGCAGCTTAGTCTCGGCGGCGGGGGAGCCCCAGCATTTT. Translated: CASSLVSAAGEPQHF.

The chain is built from TRBV2 and TRBJ2-3; a possible D gene is TRBD1 (5 bases). Germline CDR1 reads SNHLY; CDR2 reads FYNNEI. Between the trimmed V and J ends, which lost 7 bases and 4 bases, there was a span of 12 bases. The CDR3 sequence is 13 residues long. CDR3 in DNA: TGTGCCAGCAAGGGCAGGGTCGCAGATACGCAGTATTTT. Translating it yields CASKGRVADTQYF.

The rearrangement joins TRBV21-1 to TRBJ2-1; TRBD2 is taken as the D call from the table, unchecked against the DNA. TRBV21-1 is described as a pseudogene. The CDR3 sequence is 14 residues long. This CDR3 is CASSKGEEDNEQFF. DNA of the CDR3: TGTGCCAGCAGCAAAGGTGAAGAGGACAATGAGCAGTTCTTC.

The chain links TRBV5-1 to TRBJ1-2, with 7 bases aligning to TRBD1. Germline V gene sequence: CDR1 SGHRS, CDR2 YFSETQ. The CDR3 extends over 14 amino acids. V was pared by 4 bases and J by 4 bases, with 7 bases of the junction left unmatched. This CDR3 reads CASSGRQGTYGYTF. CDR3 nucleotide sequence: TGCGCCAGCAGCGGACGACAGGGTACCTATGGCTACACCTTC.

V is TRBV7-3 and J is TRBJ1-2; weak D call: TRBD1 (5 bases). Trimming took off 0 bases at V and 3 bases at J, with 11 bases between the two ends. Per germline, CDR1 SGHTA and CDR2 FQGTGA. The CDR3 spans 15 residues. This chain's CDR3 is CASSLTGTDHYGYTF. The CDR3 nucleotides read TGTGCCAGCAGCTTAACTGGGACTGACCACTATGGCTACACCTTC. Looking up the rest from reference TRBV7-3 and TRBJ1-2 gives the full variable domain: GAGVSQTPSNKVTEKGKYVELRCDPISGHTALYWYRQSLGQGPEFLIYFQGTGAADDSGLPNDRFFAVRPEGSVSTLKIQRTERGDSAVYLCASSLTGTDHYGYTFGSGTRLTVV.

The V and J genes are TRBV7-6 and TRBJ1-6; D may be TRBD1 (5 bases). Looked up from germline, CDR1 is SGHVS and CDR2 is FNYEAQ. V lost 0 bases, J lost 2 bases, and 8 bases lay in between. This CDR3 comprises 16 residues. Here the CDR3 DNA reads TGTGCCAGCAGCTTAGCGCAGGGCGCCTATAATTCACCCCTCCACTTT. Residues: CASSLAQGAYNSPLHF.

The rearrangement links TRBV7-9 to TRBJ1-1, with TRBD1 as a possible D gene (6 bases). V dropped 0 bases and J dropped 5 bases, with 10 bases sitting between them. Germline V gives CDR1 SEHNR, CDR2 FQNEAQ (reference sequence). This CDR3 has 14 residues. This chain's CDR3 is CASSLAGAGTEAFF. DNA for the CDR3: TGTGCCAGCAGCTTAGCGGGGGCAGGTACTGAAGCTTTCTTT.

DNA for the CDR3: TGCGCCAGCAGCTTGCAAGGACAGACTAATGAAAAACTGTTTTTT. It codes for CASSLQGQTNEKLFF. The chain couples TRBV5-1 to TRBJ1-4; weak D call: TRBD1 (6 bases). CDR3 length: 15 amino acids. In germline, CDR1 is SGHRS, CDR2 YFSETQ. Trimming left V 1 base short and J 2 bases short, with 9 bases between.

This chain's CDR3 is CAWSLAGLDDTQYF. Here the CDR3 DNA reads TGTGCCTGGAGCCTAGCGGGGTTAGATGATACGCAGTATTTT. The chain couples TRBV30 to TRBJ2-3, with 9 bases identical to TRBD2. Germline CDR1 is GTSNPN and CDR2 is SVGIG (reference sequence). CDR3 length equals 14 residues. The V gene end was trimmed by 3 bases and the J gene end by 6 bases; junction bases not matched to a gene: 7.